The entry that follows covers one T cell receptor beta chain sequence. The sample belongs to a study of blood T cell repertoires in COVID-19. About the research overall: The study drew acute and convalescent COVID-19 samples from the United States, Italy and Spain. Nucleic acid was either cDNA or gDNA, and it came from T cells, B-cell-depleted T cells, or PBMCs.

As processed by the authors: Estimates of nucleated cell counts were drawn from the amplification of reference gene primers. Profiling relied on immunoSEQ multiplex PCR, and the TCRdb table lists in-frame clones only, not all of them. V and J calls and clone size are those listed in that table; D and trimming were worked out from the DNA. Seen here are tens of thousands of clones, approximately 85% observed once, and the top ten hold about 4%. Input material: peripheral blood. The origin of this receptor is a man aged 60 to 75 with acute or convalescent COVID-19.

The CDR3 here is CASRGGLTGGNEQFF. The CDR3 nucleotides read TGTGCCAGCAGAGGGGGGTTGACAGGGGGTAATGAGCAGTTCTTC. The chain is built from TRBV2 and TRBJ2-1, with 9 bases fitting TRBD1. V was pared by 6 bases and J by 7 bases, with 10 bases of the junction left unmatched. Germline CDR1 and CDR2: SNHLY and FYNNEI. The CDR3 totals 15 residues.